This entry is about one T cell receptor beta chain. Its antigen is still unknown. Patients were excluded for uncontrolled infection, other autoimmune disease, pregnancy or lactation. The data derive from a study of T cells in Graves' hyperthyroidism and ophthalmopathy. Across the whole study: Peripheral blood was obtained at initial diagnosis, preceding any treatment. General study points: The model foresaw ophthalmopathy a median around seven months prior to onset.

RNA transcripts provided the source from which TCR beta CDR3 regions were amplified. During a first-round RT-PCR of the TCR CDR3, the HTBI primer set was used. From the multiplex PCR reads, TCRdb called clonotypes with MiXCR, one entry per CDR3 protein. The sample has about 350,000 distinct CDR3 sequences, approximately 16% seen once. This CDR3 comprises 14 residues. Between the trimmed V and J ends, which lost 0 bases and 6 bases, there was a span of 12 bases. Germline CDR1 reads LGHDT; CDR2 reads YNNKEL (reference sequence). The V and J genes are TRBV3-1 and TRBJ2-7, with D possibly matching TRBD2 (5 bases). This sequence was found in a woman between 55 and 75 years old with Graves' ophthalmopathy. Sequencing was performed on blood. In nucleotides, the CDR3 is TGTGCCAGCAGCCAAGATGGGGTCGGGATCGAGCAGTACTTC. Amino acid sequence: CASSQDGVGIEQYF.